This entry concerns a single TCR beta chain. The antigen is not known. The source of the sample is a study of T cell repertoires in cytomegalovirus infection. Study context: Epitope selection comprised recently identified HLA-C-restricted CMV epitopes and well-studied HLA-B-restricted CMV epitopes. It was the public TCR beta signatures that indicated both CMV infection and matching HLA type.

The CDR3 totals 15 residues. V was clipped by 0 bases and J by 4 bases, with 12 bases between them. Germline lookup yields CDR1 MGHRA and CDR2 YSYEKL. A single record per CDR3 protein comes from TCRdb applying MiXCR to the reads. Among roughly 990,000 distinct CDR3 sequences listed, roughly 31% were seen once. Study-wide results and limits: Clonotypes of TCR beta that were HLA-C-restricted and CMV-specific dominated the ex vivo response.

This material consisted of cultured CD8+ T cells from PBMCs, taken from culture after CMV antigen stimulation. The rearrangement uses TRBV4-1 and TRBJ1-2; D is unresolved. This clonotype originated in a human donor in good health (CMV status not recorded). Some clones in this sample may be carry-over from other donors' samples. The CDR3 DNA is TGCGCCAGCAGCCAAGATTCGAGGACGGCCTATGGCTACACCTTC. Translation: CASSQDSRTAYGYTF.